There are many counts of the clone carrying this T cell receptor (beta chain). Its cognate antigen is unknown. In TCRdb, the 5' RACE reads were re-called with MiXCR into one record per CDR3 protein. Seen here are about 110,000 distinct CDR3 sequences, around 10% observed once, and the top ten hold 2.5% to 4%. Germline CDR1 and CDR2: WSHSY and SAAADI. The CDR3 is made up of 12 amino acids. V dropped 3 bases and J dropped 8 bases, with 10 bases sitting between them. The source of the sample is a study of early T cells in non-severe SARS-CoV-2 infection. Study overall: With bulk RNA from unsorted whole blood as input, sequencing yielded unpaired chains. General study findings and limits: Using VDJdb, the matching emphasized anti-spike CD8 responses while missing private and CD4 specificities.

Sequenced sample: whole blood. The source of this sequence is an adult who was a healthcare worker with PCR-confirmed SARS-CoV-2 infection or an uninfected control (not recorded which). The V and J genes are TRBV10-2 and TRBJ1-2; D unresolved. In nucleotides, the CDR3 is TGCGCCAGCAGTGAAATACGTGGGGGCTACACCTTC. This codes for CASSEIRGGYTF.